This is a list of T cell receptor beta chains from one sample in a study of cytomegalovirus exposure and HLA in healthy donors. Some clones are missing from TCRdb's copy, which holds only in-frame ones; the method was immunoSEQ multiplex PCR. Of about 140,000 clones listed, roughly 81% were seen once; the top ten hold more than 1.4%. The sequencing sample was made of PBMCs. The receptors derive from a woman in her twenties or thirties in good health and CMV-seronegative. Both conserved end residues are part of each CDR3. The D gene is left open where the match is weak. Clone size appears in some rows only: once, few, many, or a class for an expanded clone.

-,TRBV6-5,-,TRBJ1-2,CASSPGLTSNYGYTF,TGTGCCAGCAGTCCTGGACTGACGTCTAACTATGGCTACACCTTC
once,TRBV7-2,-,TRBJ2-3,CASSFRTPSTDTQYF,TGTGCCAGCAGCTTCCGGACTCCTAGCACAGATACGCAGTATTTT
-,TRBV2,TRBD2,TRBJ2-3,CASSPGLATDTQYF,TGTGCCAGCAGCCCGGGACTAGCGACAGATACGCAGTATTTT
-,TRBV5-1,TRBD2,TRBJ2-7,CASSSTSGAYEQYF,TGCGCCAGCAGTTCAACTAGCGGGGCCTACGAGCAGTACTTC
-,TRBV2,-,TRBJ1-4,CASIRVDEKLFF,TGTGCCAGCATCCGGGTTGATGAAAAACTGTTTTTT
-,TRBV19,TRBD1,TRBJ1-3,CASTGTGLGGNTIYF,TGTGCCAGCACCGGGACAGGCTTGGGTGGAAACACCATATATTTT
-,TRBV6-5,-,TRBJ2-7,CASARGEAYEQYF,TGTGCCAGCGCCAGGGGTGAGGCCTACGAGCAGTACTTC
-,TRBV7-3,-,TRBJ1-5,CASSTGLNQPQHF,TGTGCCAGCAGCACGGGACTCAATCAGCCCCAGCATTTT
-,TRBV11-2,-,TRBJ2-1,CASSIGQNNEQFF,TGTGCCAGCAGCATTGGACAGAACAATGAGCAGTTCTTC
-,TRBV6-1,-,TRBJ2-2,CASSEFPVTGELFF,TGTGCCAGCAGTGAATTTCCCGTTACCGGGGAGCTGTTTTTT
-,TRBV14,TRBD1,TRBJ1-1,CASSQGWTGGAFF,TGTGCCAGCAGCCAAGGGTGGACAGGGGGCGCTTTCTTT
-,TRBV7-2,-,TRBJ2-5,CASSLITATSQETQYF,TGTGCCAGCAGCTTAATAACAGCCACCTCACAAGAGACCCAGTACTTC
-,TRBV7-9,-,TRBJ2-7,CASSLGAGAAYEQYF,TGTGCCAGCAGCTTAGGCGCGGGGGCCGCCTACGAGCAGTACTTC
-,TRBV9,-,TRBJ2-1,CASSVAGSNEQFF,TGTGCCAGCAGCGTAGCAGGTTCCAATGAGCAGTTCTTC
-,TRBV27,-,TRBJ1-5,CASSPRGGQPQHF,TGTGCCAGCAGTCCCAGGGGTGGTCAGCCCCAGCATTTT
-,TRBV9,TRBD2,TRBJ2-5,CASSQGTSGGIGETQYF,TGTGCCAGCAGCCAAGGGACTAGCGGGGGAATAGGGGAGACCCAGTACTTC
-,TRBV11-2,-,TRBJ1-3,CASSFPKQANSGNTIYF,TGTGCCAGCAGCTTCCCAAAACAGGCGAACTCTGGAAACACCATATATTTT
-,TRBV5-1,-,TRBJ2-2,CASSFGGDTGELFF,TGCGCCAGCAGCTTCGGGGGTGACACCGGGGAGCTGTTTTTT
-,TRBV4-3,TRBD1,TRBJ2-7,CASSQDLGTGPGEQYF,TGCGCCAGCAGCCAAGATCTGGGGACAGGGCCTGGGGAGCAGTACTTC
few,TRBV7-2,-,TRBJ1-2,CASSFYHNYGYTF,TGTGCCAGCAGCTTCTACCATAACTATGGCTACACCTTC
-,TRBV5-6,TRBD1,TRBJ2-1,CASSQVQGADEQFF,TGTGCCAGCAGTCAGGTTCAGGGGGCGGATGAGCAGTTCTTC
-,TRBV30,-,TRBJ1-1,CACQTQGKFEAFF,TGTGCCTGTCAGACCCAGGGGAAGTTTGAAGCTTTCTTT
-,TRBV11-2,-,TRBJ1-6,CASSLGGNSPLHF,TGTGCCAGCAGCTTAGGCGGTAATTCACCCCTCCACTTT
-,TRBV14,-,TRBJ2-3,CASSAYSADTQYF,TGTGCCAGCAGCGCCTATTCGGCAGATACGCAGTATTTT
-,TRBV18,-,TRBJ2-7,CASSPLANYEQYF,TGTGCCAGCTCACCTCTGGCAAACTACGAGCAGTACTTC
-,TRBV19,TRBD1,TRBJ1-3,CASKSGTGDSGNTIYF,TGTGCCAGTAAGTCCGGGACAGGAGACTCTGGAAACACCATATATTTT
-,TRBV18,TRBD1,TRBJ1-2,CASSRQGNYGYTF,TGTGCCAGCTCACGACAGGGAAACTATGGCTACACCTTC
-,TRBV19,-,TRBJ1-2,CASSRGRGEVVGYTF,TGTGCCAGTAGCCGAGGGCGAGGGGAGGTTGTTGGCTACACCTTC
-,TRBV5-1,-,TRBJ1-1,CASSTSGVLNTEAFF,TGCGCCAGCAGCACATCAGGGGTTCTGAACACTGAAGCTTTCTTT
-,TRBV28,TRBD1,TRBJ2-1,CASRPRQGFEQFF,TGTGCCAGCAGACCCCGACAGGGATTTGAGCAGTTCTTC
few,TRBV5-4,-,TRBJ1-2,CASSLAAGYGYTF,TGTGCCAGCAGCTTGGCGGCAGGGTATGGCTACACCTTC
-,TRBV5-1,-,TRBJ2-3,CASSLGGGITDTQYF,TGCGCCAGCAGCTTGGGCGGGGGCATCACAGATACGCAGTATTTT
-,TRBV19,TRBD1,TRBJ1-5,CASSMGQGRQPQHF,TGTGCCAGTAGTATGGGACAGGGCAGGCAGCCCCAGCATTTT
-,TRBV2,-,TRBJ2-7,CASTLRVEGEQYF,TGTGCCAGCACACTCAGGGTGGAGGGCGAGCAGTACTTC
few,TRBV5-1,TRBD1,TRBJ1-1,CASSSGQGGAFF,TGCGCCAGCAGCTCAGGACAGGGAGGAGCTTTCTTT
-,TRBV4-1,-,TRBJ2-2,CASSRDSSFNTGELFF,TGCGCCAGCAGCCGGGACTCGTCTTTTAACACCGGGGAGCTGTTTTTT
few,TRBV5-1,TRBD1,TRBJ2-7,CASGGQGALEQYF,TGCGCCAGCGGGGGACAGGGGGCCCTCGAGCAGTACTTC
-,TRBV7-2,-,TRBJ2-5,CASSFREETQYF,TGTGCCAGCAGCTTTCGGGAGGAGACCCAGTACTTC
few,TRBV15,TRBD1,TRBJ2-5,CATSRDRVTQYF,TGTGCCACCAGCCGCGACAGGGTGACCCAGTACTTC
-,TRBV2,-,TRBJ1-1,CASSDGGRRRDILAFF,TGTGCCAGCAGCGACGGGGGTAGGCGAAGAGATATATTAGCTTTCTTT
-,TRBV28,-,TRBJ1-5,CASSIRVTSNQPQHF,TGTGCCAGCAGTATCAGGGTCACTTCAAATCAGCCCCAGCATTTT
-,TRBV20-1,-,TRBJ1-1,CSARAVLEAFF,TGCAGTGCTAGAGCGGTATTGGAAGCTTTCTTT
few,TRBV19,-,TRBJ1-1,CASNHQGMNTEAFF,TGTGCCAGTAACCATCAGGGGATGAACACTGAAGCTTTCTTT